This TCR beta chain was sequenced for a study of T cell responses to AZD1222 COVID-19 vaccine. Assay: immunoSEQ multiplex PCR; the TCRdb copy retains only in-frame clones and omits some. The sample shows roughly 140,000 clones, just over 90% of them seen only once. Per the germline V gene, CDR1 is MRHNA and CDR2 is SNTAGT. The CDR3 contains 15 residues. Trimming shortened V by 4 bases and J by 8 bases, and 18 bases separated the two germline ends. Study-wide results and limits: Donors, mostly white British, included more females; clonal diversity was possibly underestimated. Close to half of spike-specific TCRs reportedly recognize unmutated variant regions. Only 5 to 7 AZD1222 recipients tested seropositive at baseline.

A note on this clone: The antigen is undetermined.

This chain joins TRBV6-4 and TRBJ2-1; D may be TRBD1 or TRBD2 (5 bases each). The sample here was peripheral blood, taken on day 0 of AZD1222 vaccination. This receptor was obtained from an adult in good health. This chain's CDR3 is CASSALTADTDEQFF. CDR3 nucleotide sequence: TGTGCCAGCAGTGCCCTGACAGCGGATACGGATGAGCAGTTCTTC.